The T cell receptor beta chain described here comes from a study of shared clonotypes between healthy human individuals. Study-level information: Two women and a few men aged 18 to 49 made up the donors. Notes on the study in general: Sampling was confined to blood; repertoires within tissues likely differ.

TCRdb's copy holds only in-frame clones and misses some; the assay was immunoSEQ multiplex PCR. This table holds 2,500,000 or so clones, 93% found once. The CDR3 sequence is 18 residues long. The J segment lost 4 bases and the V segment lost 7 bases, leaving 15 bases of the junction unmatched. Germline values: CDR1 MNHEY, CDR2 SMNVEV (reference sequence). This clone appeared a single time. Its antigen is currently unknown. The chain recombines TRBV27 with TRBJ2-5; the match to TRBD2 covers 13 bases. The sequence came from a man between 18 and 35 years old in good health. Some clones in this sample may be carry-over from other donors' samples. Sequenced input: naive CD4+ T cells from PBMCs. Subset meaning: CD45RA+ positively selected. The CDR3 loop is CASTLGGLAGRTTETQYF. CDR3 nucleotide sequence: TGTGCCAGCACCTTGGGGGGACTAGCGGGGCGAACCACAGAGACCCAGTACTTC.